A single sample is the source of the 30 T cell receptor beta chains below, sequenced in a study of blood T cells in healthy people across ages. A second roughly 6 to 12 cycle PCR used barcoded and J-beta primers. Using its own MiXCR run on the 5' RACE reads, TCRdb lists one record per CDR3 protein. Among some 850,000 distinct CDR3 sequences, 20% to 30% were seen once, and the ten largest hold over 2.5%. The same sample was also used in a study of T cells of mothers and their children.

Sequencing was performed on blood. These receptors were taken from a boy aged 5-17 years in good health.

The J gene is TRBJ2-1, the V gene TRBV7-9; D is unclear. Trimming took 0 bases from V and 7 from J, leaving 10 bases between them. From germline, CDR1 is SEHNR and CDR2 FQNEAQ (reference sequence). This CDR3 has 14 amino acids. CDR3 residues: CASSLAIVGNEQFF. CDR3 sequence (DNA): TGTGCCAGCAGCTTAGCCATAGTCGGGAATGAGCAGTTCTTC.

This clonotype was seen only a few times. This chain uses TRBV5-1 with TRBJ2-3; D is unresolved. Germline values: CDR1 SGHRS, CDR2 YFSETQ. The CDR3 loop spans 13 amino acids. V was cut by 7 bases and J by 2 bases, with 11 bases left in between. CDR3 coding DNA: TGCGCCAGCGCTAAGACACTCACAGATACGCAGTATTTT. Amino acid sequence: CASAKTLTDTQYF.

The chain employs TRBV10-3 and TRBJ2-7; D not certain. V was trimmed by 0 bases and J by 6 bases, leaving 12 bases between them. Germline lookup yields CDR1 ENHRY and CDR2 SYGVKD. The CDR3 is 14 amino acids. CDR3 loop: CAISESGNRGEQYF. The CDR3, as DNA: TGTGCCATCAGTGAGTCAGGCAACCGAGGCGAGCAGTACTTC.

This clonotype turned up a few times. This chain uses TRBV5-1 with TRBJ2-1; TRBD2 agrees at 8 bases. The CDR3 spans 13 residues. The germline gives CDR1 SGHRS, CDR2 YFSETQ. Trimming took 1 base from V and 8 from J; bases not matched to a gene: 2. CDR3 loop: CASSLRRGDEQFF. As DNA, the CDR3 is TGCGCCAGCAGCTTGCGGCGGGGGGATGAGCAGTTCTTC.

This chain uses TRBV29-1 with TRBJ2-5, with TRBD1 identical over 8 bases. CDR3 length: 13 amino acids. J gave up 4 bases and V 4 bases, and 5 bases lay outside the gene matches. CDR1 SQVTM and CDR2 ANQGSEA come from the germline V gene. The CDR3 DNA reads TGCAGCGTTGGGACGACAGGGGTAGAGACCCAGTACTTC. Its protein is CSVGTTGVETQYF.

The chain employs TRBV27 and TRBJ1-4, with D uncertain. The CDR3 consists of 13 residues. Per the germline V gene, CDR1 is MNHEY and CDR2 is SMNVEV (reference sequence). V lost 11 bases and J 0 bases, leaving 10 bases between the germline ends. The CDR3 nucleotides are TGTGCCGCCAGTCCTGCAACTAATGAAAAACTGTTTTTT. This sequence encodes CAASPATNEKLFF.

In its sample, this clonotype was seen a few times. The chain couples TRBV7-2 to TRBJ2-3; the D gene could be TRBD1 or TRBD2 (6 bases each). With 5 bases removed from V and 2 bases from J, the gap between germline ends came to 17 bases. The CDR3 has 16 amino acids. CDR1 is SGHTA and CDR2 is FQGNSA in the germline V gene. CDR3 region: CASSTGGPADTDTQYF. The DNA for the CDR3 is TGTGCCAGCAGCACCGGGGGCCCAGCAGACACAGATACGCAGTATTTT.

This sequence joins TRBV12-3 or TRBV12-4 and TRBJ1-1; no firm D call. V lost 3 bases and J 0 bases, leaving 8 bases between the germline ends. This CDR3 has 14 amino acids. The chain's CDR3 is CASSFRYMNTEAFF. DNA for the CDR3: TGTGCCAGCAGTTTCCGTTACATGAACACTGAAGCTTTCTTT.

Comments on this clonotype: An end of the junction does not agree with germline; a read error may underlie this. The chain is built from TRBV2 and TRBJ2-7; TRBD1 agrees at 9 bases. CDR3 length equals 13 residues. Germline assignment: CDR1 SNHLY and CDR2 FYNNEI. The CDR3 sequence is CTRRGQGSYEQYF. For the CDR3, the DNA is TGTACCAGGCGGGGACAGGGCTCCTACGAGCAGTACTTC.

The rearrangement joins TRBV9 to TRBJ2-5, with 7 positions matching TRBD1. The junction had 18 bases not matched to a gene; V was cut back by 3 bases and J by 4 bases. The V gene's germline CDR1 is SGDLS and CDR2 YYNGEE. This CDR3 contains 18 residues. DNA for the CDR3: TGTGCCAGCAGCGCAGGGACAGTAGGGGGCCTCGGCGGAGAGACCCAGTACTTC. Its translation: CASSAGTVGGLGGETQYF.

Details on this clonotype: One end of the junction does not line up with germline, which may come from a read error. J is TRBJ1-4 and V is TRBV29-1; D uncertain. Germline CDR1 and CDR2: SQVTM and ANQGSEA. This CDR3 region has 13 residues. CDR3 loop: CGVDAGINEKLFF. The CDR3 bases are TGCGGCGTTGACGCTGGTATCAATGAAAAACTGTTTTTT. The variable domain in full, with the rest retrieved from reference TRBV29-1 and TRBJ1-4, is SAVISQKPSRDICQRGTSLTIQCQVDSQVTMMFWYRQQPGQSLTLIATANQGSEATYESGFVIDKFPISRPNLTFSTLTVSNMSPEDSSIYLCGVDAGINEKLFFGSGTQLSVL.

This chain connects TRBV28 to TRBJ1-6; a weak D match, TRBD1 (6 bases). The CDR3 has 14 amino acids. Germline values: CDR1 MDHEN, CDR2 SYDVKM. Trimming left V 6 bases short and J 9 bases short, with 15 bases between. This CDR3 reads CASRPQGMGSPLHF. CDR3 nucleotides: TGTGCCAGCAGGCCACAGGGTATGGGTTCACCCCTCCACTTT.

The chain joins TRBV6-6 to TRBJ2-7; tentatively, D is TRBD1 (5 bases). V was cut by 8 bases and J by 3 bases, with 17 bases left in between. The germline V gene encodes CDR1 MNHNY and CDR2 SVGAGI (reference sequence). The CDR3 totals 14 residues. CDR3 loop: CASVKGHPDYEQYF. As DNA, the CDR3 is TGTGCCAGCGTTAAAGGACACCCAGACTACGAGCAGTACTTC.

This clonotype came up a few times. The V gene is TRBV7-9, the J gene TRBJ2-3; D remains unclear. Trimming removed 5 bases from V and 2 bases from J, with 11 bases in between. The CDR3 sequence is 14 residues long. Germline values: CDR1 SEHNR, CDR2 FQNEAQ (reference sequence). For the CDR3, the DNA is TGTGCCAGCAGCCTGACCTGGGACACAGATACGCAGTATTTT. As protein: CASSLTWDTDTQYF.

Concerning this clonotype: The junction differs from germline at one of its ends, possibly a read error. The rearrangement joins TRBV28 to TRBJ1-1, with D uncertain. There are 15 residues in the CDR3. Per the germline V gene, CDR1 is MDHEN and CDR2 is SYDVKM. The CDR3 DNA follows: TGTGCCAGCAGTTCCCCCGGCGTCGTTGGCGCTGAAGCTCTCTTT. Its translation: CASSSPGVVGAEALF. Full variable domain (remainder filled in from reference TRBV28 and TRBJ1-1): DVKVTQSSRYLVKRTGEKVFLECVQDMDHENMFWYRQDPGLGLRLIYFSYDVKMKEKGDIPEGYSVSREKKERFSLILESASTNQTSMYLCASSSPGVVGAEALFGQGTRLTVV.

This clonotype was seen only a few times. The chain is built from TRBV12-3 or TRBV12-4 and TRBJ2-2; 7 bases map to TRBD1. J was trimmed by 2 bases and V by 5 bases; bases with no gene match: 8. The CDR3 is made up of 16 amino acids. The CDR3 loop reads CASSLPGTDNTGELFF. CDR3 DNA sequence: TGTGCCAGCAGTCTCCCCGGGACAGATAACACCGGGGAGCTGTTTTTT.

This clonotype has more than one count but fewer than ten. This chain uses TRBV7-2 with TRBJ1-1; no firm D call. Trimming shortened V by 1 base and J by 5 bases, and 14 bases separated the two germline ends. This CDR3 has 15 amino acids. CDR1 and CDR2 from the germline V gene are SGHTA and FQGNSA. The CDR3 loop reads CASSLDGPGWTEAFF. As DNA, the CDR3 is TGTGCCAGCAGCTTAGATGGTCCGGGTTGGACTGAAGCTTTCTTT.

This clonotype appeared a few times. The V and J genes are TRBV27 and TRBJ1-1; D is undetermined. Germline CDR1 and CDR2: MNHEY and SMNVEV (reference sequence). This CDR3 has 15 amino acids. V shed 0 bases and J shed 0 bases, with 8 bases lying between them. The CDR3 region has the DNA TGTGCCAGCAGTTTATCCAAGGGTATGAACACTGAAGCTTTCTTT. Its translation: CASSLSKGMNTEAFF.

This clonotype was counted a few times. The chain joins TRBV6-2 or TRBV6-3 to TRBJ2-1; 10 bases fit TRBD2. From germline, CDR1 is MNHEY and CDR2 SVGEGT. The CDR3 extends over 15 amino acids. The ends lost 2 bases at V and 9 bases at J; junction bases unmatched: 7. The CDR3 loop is CASSYKERGGGEQFF. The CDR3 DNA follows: TGTGCCAGCAGTTACAAGGAGCGGGGGGGCGGTGAGCAGTTCTTC.

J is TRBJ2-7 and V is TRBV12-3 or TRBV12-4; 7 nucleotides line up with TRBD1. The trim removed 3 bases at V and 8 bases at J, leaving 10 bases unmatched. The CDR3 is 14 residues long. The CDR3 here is CASSFGPGTAQQYF. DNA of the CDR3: TGTGCCAGCAGTTTTGGCCCCGGGACAGCCCAGCAGTACTTC.

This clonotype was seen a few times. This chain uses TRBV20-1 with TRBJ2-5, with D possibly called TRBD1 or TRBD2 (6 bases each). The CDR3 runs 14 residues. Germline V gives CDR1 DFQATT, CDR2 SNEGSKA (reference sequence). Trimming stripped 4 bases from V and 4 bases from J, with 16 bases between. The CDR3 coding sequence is TGCAGTGCTACCTATGGGGGGCCCCGAGAGACCCAGTACTTC. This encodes CSATYGGPRETQYF.

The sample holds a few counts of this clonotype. The CDR3 loop reads CASSQTRGRVQETQYF. CDR3 nucleotide sequence: TGTGCCAGCAGCCAGACCAGGGGGCGAGTCCAAGAGACCCAGTACTTC. The chain combines TRBV6-6 with TRBJ2-5; 8 bases fit TRBD1. V was pared by 6 bases and J by 1 base, with 10 bases of the junction left unmatched. The germline V gene encodes CDR1 MNHNY and CDR2 SVGAGI (reference sequence). This CDR3 comprises 16 residues.

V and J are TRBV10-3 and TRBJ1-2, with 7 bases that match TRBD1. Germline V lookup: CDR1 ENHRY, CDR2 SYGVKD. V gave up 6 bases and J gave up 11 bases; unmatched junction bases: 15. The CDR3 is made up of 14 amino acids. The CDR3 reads CAISGDSSPGEYTF. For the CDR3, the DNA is TGTGCCATCAGCGGGGACAGCTCCCCGGGGGAATACACCTTC.

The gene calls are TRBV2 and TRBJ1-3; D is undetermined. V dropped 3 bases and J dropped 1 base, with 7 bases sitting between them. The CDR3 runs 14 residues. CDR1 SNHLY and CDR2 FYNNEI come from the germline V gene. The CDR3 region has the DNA TGTGCCAGCAGTGAGTGGCAATCTGGAAACACCATATATTTT. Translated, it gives CASSEWQSGNTIYF.

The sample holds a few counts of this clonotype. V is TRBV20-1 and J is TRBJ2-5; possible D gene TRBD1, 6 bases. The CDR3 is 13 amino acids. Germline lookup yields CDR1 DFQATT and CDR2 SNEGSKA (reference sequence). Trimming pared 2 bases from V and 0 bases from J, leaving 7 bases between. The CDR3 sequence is CSARNRDQETQYF. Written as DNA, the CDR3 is TGCAGTGCTAGAAACAGGGACCAAGAGACCCAGTACTTC.

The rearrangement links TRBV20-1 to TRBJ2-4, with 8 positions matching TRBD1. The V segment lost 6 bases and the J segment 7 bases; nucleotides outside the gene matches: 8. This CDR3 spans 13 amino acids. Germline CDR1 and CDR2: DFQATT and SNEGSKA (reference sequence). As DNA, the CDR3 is TGCAGTGCCTGGGACAGGTTAATGAACATTCAGTACTTC. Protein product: CSAWDRLMNIQYF.

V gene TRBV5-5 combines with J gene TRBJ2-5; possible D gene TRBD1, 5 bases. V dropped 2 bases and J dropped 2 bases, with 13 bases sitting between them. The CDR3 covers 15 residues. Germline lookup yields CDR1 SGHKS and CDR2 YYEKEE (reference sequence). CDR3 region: CASSLPYDSQETQYF. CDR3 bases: TGTGCCAGCAGCTTACCGTACGACAGTCAAGAGACCCAGTACTTC.

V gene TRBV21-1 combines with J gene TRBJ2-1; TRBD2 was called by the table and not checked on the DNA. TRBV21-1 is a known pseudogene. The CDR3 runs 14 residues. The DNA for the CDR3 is TGTGCCAGTACCCGTGGCGGGCCCTACAATGAGCAGTTCTTC. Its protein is CASTRGGPYNEQFF.

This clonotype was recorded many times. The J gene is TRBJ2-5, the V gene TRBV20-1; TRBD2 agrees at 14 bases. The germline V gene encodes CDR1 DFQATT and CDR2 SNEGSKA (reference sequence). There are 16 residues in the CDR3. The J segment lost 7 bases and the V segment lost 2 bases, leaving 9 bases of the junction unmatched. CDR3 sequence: CSARPSGTSGGGTQYF. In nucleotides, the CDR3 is TGCAGTGCTAGACCTTCCGGGACTAGCGGGGGAGGGACCCAGTACTTC.

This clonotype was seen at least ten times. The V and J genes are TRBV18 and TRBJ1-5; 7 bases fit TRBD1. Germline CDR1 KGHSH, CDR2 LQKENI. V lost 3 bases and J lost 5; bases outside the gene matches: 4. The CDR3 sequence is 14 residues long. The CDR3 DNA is TGTGCCAGCTCACCGACAGGGATCGATCAGCCCCAGCATTTT. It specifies CASSPTGIDQPQHF.